This T cell receptor beta chain was captured in a study of blood T cells in healthy people across ages. Overall study findings and caveats: A strong correlation between TCR beta diversity and naive T cell percentage was seen. There were more naive CD4+ cells and higher diversity in long-lived donors than in aged donors.

Trimming took off 5 bases at V and 13 bases at J, with 18 bases between the two ends. CDR3 length equals 13 residues. Germline V gives CDR1 SGHTA, CDR2 FQGNSA. With a J-beta primer mix and a sample-barcoded 5' primer, a second PCR ran roughly 6 to 11 cycles. A 12-random-nucleotide template-switch adaptor tagged each cDNA molecule. TCRdb fed the 5' RACE reads into MiXCR, producing one record per CDR3 protein. Of about 1,400,000 distinct CDR3 sequences in the sample, 40% to 50% were seen once. This clonotype was recorded once. Its antigen remains unidentified. A read error may be the cause here, since a much bigger clone is one base away. Each sample yielded at least 5 micrograms of PBMC total RNA.

V is TRBV7-2 and J is TRBJ2-4; no clear D. This receptor was taken from a woman aged 18-29 years in good health. What was sequenced was blood. CDR3 nucleotides: TGTGCCAGCAGCACTAATATCGGCTACGGGCAGTACTTC. Translating it yields CASSTNIGYGQYF.